A single sample is the source of the 4 T cell receptor beta chains below, sequenced in a study of tumor and adjacent non-tumor tissue in lung cancer. A modified ARM-PCR protocol with three rounds of nested PCR amplified TCRbeta. Via MiXCR, TCRdb re-called the multiplex PCR reads, giving one row per CDR3 protein. Of 78,000 or so distinct CDR3 sequences in the sample, 75% to 90% are singletons; the top ten hold less than 15%. This sample's RNA came from whole unsorted tissue. The sample was lung tumor tissue. Receptor source: a woman aged 50 to 65 with non-small cell lung cancer.

Concerning this clonotype itself: In this CDR3 the conserved last residue, phenylalanine or tryptophan, is missing, so a read error is likely. This chain connects TRBV29-1 to TRBJ2-7; TRBD1 matches at 7 bases. The CDR3 has 15 amino acids. Germline CDR1 is SQVTM and CDR2 is ANQGSEA. CDR3 residues: CSVRIRDSGSYEQYL. The CDR3 DNA sequence: TGTAGCGTGCGAATCCGGGACAGTGGGTCCTACGAGCAGTACTTA.

About this clonotype itself: At one of its ends the junction is not consistent with the germline gene, which may arise from a read error. The rearrangement links TRBV20-1 to TRBJ2-7, with D perhaps matching TRBD2 (6 bases). The CDR3 loop spans 13 amino acids. The germline V gene has CDR1 DFQATT and CDR2 SNEGSKA (reference sequence). The CDR3 spells CSAHTSSPYEQYF. Written as DNA, the CDR3 is TGTAGTGCTCATACTAGCAGCCCCTACGAGCAATACTTC.

A word on this clonotype: Sequence at one end of the junction differs from germline and may be a read error. V usage is TRBV20-1 and J usage is TRBJ2-7; 7 nucleotides align to TRBD2. The V gene's germline CDR1 is DFQATT and CDR2 SNEGSKA (reference sequence). The length of the CDR3 is 13 residues. Written as DNA, the CDR3 is TGCAGTGCTTGTGGGCGGGAGTACATCGAGCAATACTTC. It is translated as CSACGREYIEQYF.

The rearrangement links TRBV6-2 or TRBV6-3 to TRBJ2-1, with D perhaps being TRBD1 or TRBD2 (5 bases each). CDR3 length: 17 residues. CDR1 and CDR2 (germline): MNHEY, SVGEGT. V lost 0 bases to trimming and J lost 16 bases, with 28 bases between them. Here the CDR3 DNA reads TGTGCCAGCAGTTACTCGCTGGGGGACGACAACCACAATGAGGAATTCTTC. Its translation: CASSYSLGDDNHNEEFF.